The 2 T cell receptor beta chains below come from one sample, sequenced in a study of CD8 T cells in ankylosing spondylitis. One entry per CDR3 protein results from TCRdb running MiXCR on the 5' RACE reads. Among approximately 440,000 distinct CDR3 sequences listed, about a sixth were seen once. These receptors' targets are unknown. Study-wide findings and caveats: Roughly 8 highly homologous variants made up a TCR beta motif that seemed to typify ankylosing spondylitis blood.

Sequencing used blood, either unsorted or a sorted T cell fraction (not recorded which). The receptors shown here come from a male donor with ankylosing spondylitis.

This chain connects TRBV3-1 to TRBJ2-3, with D unclear. The CDR3 contains 15 residues. V was trimmed by 1 base and J by 2 bases, leaving 10 bases between them. Germline V gene lookup returns CDR1 LGHDT and CDR2 YNNKEL (reference sequence). CDR3 region: CASSQVRTHTDTQYF. The DNA for the CDR3 is TGTGCCAGCAGCCAAGTACGAACACACACAGATACGCAGTATTTT.

This rearrangement joins TRBV29-1 to TRBJ1-2; maybe TRBD1 (5 bases). In germline, CDR1 is SQVTM, CDR2 ANQGSEA. The germline V and J ends were trimmed by 6 bases and 4 bases, with 12 bases remaining between them. The CDR3 totals 12 residues. Here the CDR3 DNA reads TGCAGCGTCGCCCCGGGGACCTATGGCTACACCTTC. Encoded protein: CSVAPGTYGYTF.